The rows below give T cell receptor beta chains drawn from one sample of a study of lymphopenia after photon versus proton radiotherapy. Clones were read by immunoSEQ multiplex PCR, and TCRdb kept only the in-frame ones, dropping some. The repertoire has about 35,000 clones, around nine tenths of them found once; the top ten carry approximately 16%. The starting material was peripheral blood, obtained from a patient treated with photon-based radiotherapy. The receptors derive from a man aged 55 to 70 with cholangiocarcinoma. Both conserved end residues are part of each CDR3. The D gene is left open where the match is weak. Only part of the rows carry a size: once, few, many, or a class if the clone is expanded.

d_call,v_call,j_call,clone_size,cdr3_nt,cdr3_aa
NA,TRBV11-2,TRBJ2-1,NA,TGTGCCAGCAGCCCAACTGACGTAATCCGGGAGCAGTTCTTC,CASSPTDVIREQFF
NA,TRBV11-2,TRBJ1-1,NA,TGTGCCAGCAGCTTGTGGCAGGGGAAGAAGACTATGGGCACTGAAGCTTTCTTT,CASSLWQGKKTMGTEAFF
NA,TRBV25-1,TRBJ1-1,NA,TGTGCCAGCAGTGAACACACTGAAGCTTTCTTT,CASSEHTEAFF
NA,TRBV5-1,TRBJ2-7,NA,TGCGCCAGCAGCTTGTTAGGGTCCTACGAGCAGTACTTC,CASSLLGSYEQYF
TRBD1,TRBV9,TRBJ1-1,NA,TGTGCCAGCAGCGTAGCTACAGCAGGGACAGGGCCCACTGAAGCTTTCTTT,CASSVATAGTGPTEAFF
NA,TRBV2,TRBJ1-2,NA,TGTGCCAGCAGTAACCAGGGCACTATTGGCTACACCTTC,CASSNQGTIGYTF
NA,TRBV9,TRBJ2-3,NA,TGTGCCAGCAGCGTAGAGGGCAGGGATGGTGATACGCAGTATTTT,CASSVEGRDGDTQYF
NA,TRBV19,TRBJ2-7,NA,TGTGCCAGTAGTAACCAACAGGGCCGCTACGAGCAGTACTTC,CASSNQQGRYEQYF
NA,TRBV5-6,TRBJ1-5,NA,TGTGCCAGCAGCCTTGGACGGGATAATCAGCCCCAGCATTTT,CASSLGRDNQPQHF
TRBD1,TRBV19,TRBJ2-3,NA,TGTGCCAGTAGTGCCGGGACAGGGAGAGCAGATACGCAGTATTTT,CASSAGTGRADTQYF
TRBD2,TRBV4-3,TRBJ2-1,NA,TGCGCCAGCAGCCAAGAGTCCCCACAAGCGGGAGCCTACAATGAGCAGTTCTTC,CASSQESPQAGAYNEQFF
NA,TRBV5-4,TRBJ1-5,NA,TGTGCCAGCAGCTTACGGGACGGGCCCCAGCATTTT,CASSLRDGPQHF
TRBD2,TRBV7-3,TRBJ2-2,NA,TGTGCCAGCAGCCAAGCTAGCGGGGAAGGGACCGGGGAGCTGTTTTTT,CASSQASGEGTGELFF
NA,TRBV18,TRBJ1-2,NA,TGTGCCAGCTCACCCGGGTTGAGCAGAGCCTATGGCTACACCTTC,CASSPGLSRAYGYTF
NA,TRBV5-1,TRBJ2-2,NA,TGCGCCAGCAGCGGAATACAGGGAACCGGGGAGCTGTTTTTT,CASSGIQGTGELFF
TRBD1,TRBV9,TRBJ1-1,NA,TGTGCCAGCAGCGTCCCCCCAGTCCTGACAGGGTCGCCGGGGGATCACACTGAAGCTTTCTTT,CASSVPPVLTGSPGDHTEAFF
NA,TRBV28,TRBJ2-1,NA,TGTGCCAGCAGCCTAGGGGTAAGCTCCTACAATGAGCAGTTCTTC,CASSLGVSSYNEQFF
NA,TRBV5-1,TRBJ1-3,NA,TGCGCCAGCAGCTTGAGTCAGATGAGCTCTGGAAACACCATATATTTT,CASSLSQMSSGNTIYF
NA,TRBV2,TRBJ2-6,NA,TGTGCCAGCAGTCGGGGAATGGTTGCCGGGGCCAACGTCCTGACTTTC,CASSRGMVAGANVLTF
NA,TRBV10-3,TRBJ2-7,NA,TGTGCCATAGGGTCATCGCCCGAGGACGAGCAGTACTTC,CAIGSSPEDEQYF
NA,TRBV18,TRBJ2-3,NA,TGTGCCAGCTCACCCCCGAGGGGAGGCGCAGATACGCAGTATTTT,CASSPPRGGADTQYF
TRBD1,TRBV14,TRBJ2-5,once,TGTGCCAGCAGCCAGAACAGGGGGCTGCAGACCCAGTACTTC,CASSQNRGLQTQYF
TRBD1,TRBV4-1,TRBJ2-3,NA,TGCGCCAGCAGCCAAAGATTCGGGACAGGGACAGATACGCAGTATTTT,CASSQRFGTGTDTQYF
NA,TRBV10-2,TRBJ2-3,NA,TGCGCCAGCAGTCAGCTCCGAGACAGGACAGATACGCAGTATTTT,CASSQLRDRTDTQYF
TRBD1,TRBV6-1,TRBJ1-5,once,TGTGCCAGCACAACCGGGACAGGGGCCAATCAGCCCCAGCATTTT,CASTTGTGANQPQHF
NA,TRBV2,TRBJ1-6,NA,TGTGCCAGCAGTGATTGGCAGGTCAATTCACCCCTCCACTTT,CASSDWQVNSPLHF
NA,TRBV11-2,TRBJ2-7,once,TGTGCCAGCAGCCGGGACCTCGGGCCCTACGAGCAGTACTTC,CASSRDLGPYEQYF
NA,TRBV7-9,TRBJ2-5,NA,TGTGCCAGCAGACCTCCCGACAGTTTGGAGACCCAGTACTTC,CASRPPDSLETQYF
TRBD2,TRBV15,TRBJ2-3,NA,TGTGCCACCAGCAAGGGGACTAGGTTCACAGATACGCAGTATTTT,CATSKGTRFTDTQYF
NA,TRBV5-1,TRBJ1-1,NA,TGCGCCAGCAGCCAAGAAGATTCTAACACTGAAGCTTTCTTT,CASSQEDSNTEAFF
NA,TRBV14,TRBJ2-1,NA,TGTGCCAGCAGCCAAGCAGCGACGGTCTACAATGAGCAGTTCTTC,CASSQAATVYNEQFF
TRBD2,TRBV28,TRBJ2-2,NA,TGTGCCAGCAGTTCTCAGGGACTAGCGGGGGGGCCCGGCGGGGAGCTGTTTTTT,CASSSQGLAGGPGGELFF
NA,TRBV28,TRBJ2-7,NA,TGTGCCAGCAGTTTGCAAGAGGGTATAAGCTCCTACGAGCAGTACTTC,CASSLQEGISSYEQYF
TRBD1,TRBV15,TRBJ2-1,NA,TGTGCCACCAGAACGGGACAGGGCTACAATGAGCAGTTCTTC,CATRTGQGYNEQFF
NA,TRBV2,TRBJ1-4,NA,TGTGCCAGCAGTGACCCACCAGCAACTAATGAAAAACTGTTTTTT,CASSDPPATNEKLFF
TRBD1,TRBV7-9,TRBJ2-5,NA,TGTGCCAGCAGCTACCGGGACAGGGGAGAGACCCAGTACTTC,CASSYRDRGETQYF
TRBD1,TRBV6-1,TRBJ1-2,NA,TGTGCCAGCAGTCCTGTTGGACAGGGGCATGGCTACACCTTC,CASSPVGQGHGYTF
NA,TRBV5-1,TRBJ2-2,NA,TGCGCCAGCAGCTTGGTGGCCGCGGGGACCGGGGAGCTGTTTTTT,CASSLVAAGTGELFF
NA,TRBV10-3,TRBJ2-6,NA,TGTGCCATCAGTGATTCGGGTCCCTCTGGGGCCAACGTCCTGACTTTC,CAISDSGPSGANVLTF
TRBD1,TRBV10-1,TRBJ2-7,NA,TGCGCCACTCATAATCCCGGGACAGGCTCCTACGAGCAGTACTTC,CATHNPGTGSYEQYF
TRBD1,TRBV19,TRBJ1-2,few,TGTGCCAGTAGTGCGACAGGGGGCGGAGGCTACACCTTC,CASSATGGGGYTF
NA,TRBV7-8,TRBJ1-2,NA,TGTGCCAGCAGCTTAACTTCTGGGAACTATGGCTACACCTTC,CASSLTSGNYGYTF
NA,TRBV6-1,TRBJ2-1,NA,TGTGCCAGCAGTGCACATCCGGCGACAGTACTCAATGAGCAGTTCTTC,CASSAHPATVLNEQFF
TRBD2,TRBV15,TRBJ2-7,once,TGTGCCACCAGCAGAGATCGAAGCGGGGGCTCCTACGAGCAGTACTTC,CATSRDRSGGSYEQYF
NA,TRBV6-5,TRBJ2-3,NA,TGTGCCAGCAGATTACAGGGTACAGGCACAGATACGCAGTATTTT,CASRLQGTGTDTQYF
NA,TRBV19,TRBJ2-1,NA,TGTGCCAGTAGTATATCGGACCTCGCCTACAATGAGCAGTTCTTC,CASSISDLAYNEQFF
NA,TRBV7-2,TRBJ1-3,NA,TGTGCCAGCACCGGGACATACTCTGGAAACACCATATATTTT,CASTGTYSGNTIYF
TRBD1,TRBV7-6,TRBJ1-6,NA,TGTGCCAGCAGCTTGGGGGGGACAGCTAATTCACCCCTCCACTTT,CASSLGGTANSPLHF
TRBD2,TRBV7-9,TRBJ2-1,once,TGTGCCAGCAGCTCACCGGGACTAGCGGCCTACAATGAGCAGTTCTTC,CASSSPGLAAYNEQFF
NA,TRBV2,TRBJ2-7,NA,TGTGCCAGCAGTGAGGGTGGTTCCAGCTCCTACGAGCAGTACTTC,CASSEGGSSSYEQYF
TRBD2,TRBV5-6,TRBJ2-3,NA,TGTGCCAGCACGACTAGCGGGGGGTCCCTGGATACGCAGTATTTT,CASTTSGGSLDTQYF
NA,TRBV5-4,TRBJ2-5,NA,TGTGCCAGCAGCCTGGGCAATACGGGAGCGGAGACCCAGTACTTC,CASSLGNTGAETQYF
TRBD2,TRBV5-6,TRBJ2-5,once,TGTGCCAGCAGCTTTCCGGGACTAGCGGGGGCAGGCGCAGAGACCCAGTACTTC,CASSFPGLAGAGAETQYF
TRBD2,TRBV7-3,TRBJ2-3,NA,TGTGCCAGCAGCAAGACTAGCGGGGTTTTTGATACGCAGTATTTT,CASSKTSGVFDTQYF
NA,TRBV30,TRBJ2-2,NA,TGTGCCTGGAACAGGACCGGGGAGCTGTTTTTT,CAWNRTGELFF
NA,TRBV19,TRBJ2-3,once,TGTGCCAGTACCATGGGGCCGGGGCTACGGGATACGCAGTATTTT,CASTMGPGLRDTQYF
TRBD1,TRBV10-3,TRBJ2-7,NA,TGTGCCATCAGTGAGTCGACAGGGGGCTCCTACGAGCAGTACTTC,CAISESTGGSYEQYF